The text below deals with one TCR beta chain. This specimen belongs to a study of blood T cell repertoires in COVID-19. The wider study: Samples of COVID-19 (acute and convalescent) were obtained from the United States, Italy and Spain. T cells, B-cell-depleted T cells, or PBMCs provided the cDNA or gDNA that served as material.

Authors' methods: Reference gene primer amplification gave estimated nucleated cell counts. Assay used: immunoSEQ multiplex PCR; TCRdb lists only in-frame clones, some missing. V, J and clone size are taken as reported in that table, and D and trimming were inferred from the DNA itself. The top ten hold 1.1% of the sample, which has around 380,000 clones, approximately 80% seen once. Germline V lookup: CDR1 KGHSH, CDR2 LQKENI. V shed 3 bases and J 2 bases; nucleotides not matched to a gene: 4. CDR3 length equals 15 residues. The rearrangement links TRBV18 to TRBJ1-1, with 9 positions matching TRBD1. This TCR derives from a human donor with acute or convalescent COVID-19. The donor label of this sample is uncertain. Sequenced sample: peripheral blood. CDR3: CASSPWTGVNTEAFF. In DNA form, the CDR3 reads TGTGCCAGCTCACCGTGGACAGGGGTAAACACTGAAGCTTTCTTT.